These 27 T cell receptor beta chains were all obtained from the same sample, sequenced in a study of blood T cells in healthy people across ages. Together with a sample-barcoded 5' primer, a J-beta primer mix was included in a second PCR lasting roughly 7 to 11 cycles. TCRdb used MiXCR to reprocess the 5' RACE reads, holding one entry per CDR3 protein. The sample holds some 920,000 distinct CDR3 sequences, 51% seen once. Sample: blood. Source of these receptors: a woman aged 60-75 years in good health.

This clonotype appeared a few times. The V call is TRBV20-1, the J call TRBJ1-4, with no clear D. Germline assignment: CDR1 DFQATT and CDR2 SNEGSKA (reference sequence). Trimming removed 5 bases from V and 5 bases from J, with 3 bases in between. CDR3 length equals 10 residues. CDR3: CSALNEKLFF. CDR3 nucleotides: TGCAGTGCTCTAAATGAAAAACTGTTTTTT.

This clonotype was seen a handful of times. This chain joins TRBV12-5 and TRBJ2-3; D is unresolved. Germline assignment: CDR1 LGHNT and CDR2 FRNRAP. V lost 9 bases and J 2 bases, leaving 12 bases between the germline ends. CDR3 length: 13 amino acids. The CDR3 sequence is CASLKPNTDTQYF. As DNA, the CDR3 is TGTGCTAGCCTAAAACCCAACACAGATACGCAGTATTTT.

This sequence joins TRBV20-1 and TRBJ1-5; D remains ambiguous. The V and J ends lost 5 bases and 0 bases respectively, with 11 bases between them. Germline V lookup: CDR1 DFQATT, CDR2 SNEGSKA (reference sequence). This CDR3 comprises 14 residues. This chain's CDR3 is CSARFTASNQPQHF. The CDR3 nucleotides are TGCAGTGCTCGGTTCACTGCTAGCAATCAGCCCCAGCATTTT.

This clonotype has a count of ten or more. The chain carries TRBV7-2 and TRBJ2-7; the D gene is possibly TRBD1 (6 bases). CDR1 and CDR2 from the germline V gene are SGHTA and FQGNSA. This CDR3 spans 13 amino acids. Trimming left V 5 bases short and J 2 bases short, with 10 bases between. CDR3 sequence: CASSEQGPYEQYF. Here the CDR3 DNA reads TGTGCCAGCAGCGAACAGGGCCCCTACGAGCAGTACTTC. The entire variable domain, with the rest obtained from reference TRBV7-2 and TRBJ2-7, is as follows: GAGVSQSPSNKVTEKGKDVELRCDPISGHTALYWYRQSLGQGLEFLIYFQGNSAPDKSGLPSDRFSAERTGGSVSTLTIQRTQQEDSAVYLCASSEQGPYEQYFGPGTRLTVT.

In its sample, this clonotype was seen a few times. V gene TRBV11-2 combines with J gene TRBJ1-1, with D hard to call. This CDR3 spans 17 amino acids. Germline V gene sequence: CDR1 SGHAT, CDR2 FQNNGV. Trimming removed 1 base at V and 2 bases at J, with 17 bases between. CDR3 sequence reads: CASSLGASVWLNTEAFF. CDR3 nucleotides: TGTGCCAGCAGCTTAGGGGCCTCAGTTTGGTTAAACACTGAAGCTTTCTTT. The complete variable domain, with remaining parts taken from reference TRBV11-2 and TRBJ1-1, reads EAGVAQSPRYKIIEKRQSVAFWCNPISGHATLYWYQQILGQGPKLLIQFQNNGVVDDSQLPKDRFSAERLKGVDSTLKIQPAKLEDSAVYLCASSLGASVWLNTEAFFGQGTRLTVV.

This clonotype was observed once. This sequence joins TRBV14 and TRBJ2-1; TRBD2 is a possible D gene (5 bases). The CDR3 length is 15 residues. Germline V lookup: CDR1 SGHDN, CDR2 FVKESK. Trimming removed 2 bases from V and 1 base from J, with 9 bases in between. CDR3 DNA: TGTGCCAGCAGCCAATTTAGCGTTTCCTACAATGAGCAGTTCTTC. It specifies CASSQFSVSYNEQFF. The variable domain in full, completed from reference TRBV14 and TRBJ2-1, reads EAGVTQFPSHSVIEKGQTVTLRCDPISGHDNLYWYRRVMGKEIKFLLHFVKESKQDESGMPNNRFLAERTGGTYSTLKVQPAELEDSGVYFCASSQFSVSYNEQFFGPGTRLTVL.

The rearrangement uses TRBV4-1 and TRBJ2-1, with 8 bases fitting TRBD2. There are 21 residues in the CDR3. Germline loops: CDR1 MGHRA, CDR2 YSYEKL. V shed 1 base, J shed 0 bases, and the junction held 17 bases outside the gene matches. Here the CDR3 DNA reads TGCGCCAGCAGCCAAGTTCGAGGGACTTTCGGGAGGGGGGGCTCCTACAATGAGCAGTTCTTC. Its protein product is CASSQVRGTFGRGGSYNEQFF.

The chain is built from TRBV6-5 and TRBJ1-1; no clear D gene. Deletions cut 0 bases from V and 0 bases from J, with 11 bases between. There are 16 residues in the CDR3. Per the germline V gene, CDR1 is MNHEY and CDR2 is SVGAGI. The CDR3 loop reads CASSYSKQTMNTEAFF. The CDR3, as DNA: TGTGCCAGCAGTTACTCGAAGCAGACCATGAACACTGAAGCTTTCTTT.

V and J are TRBV25-1 and TRBJ2-7, with 7 bases aligning to TRBD1. Per the germline V gene, CDR1 is MGHDK and CDR2 is SYGVNS. The CDR3 loop spans 15 amino acids. J was trimmed by 3 bases and V by 0 bases; bases with no gene match: 5. Written as DNA, the CDR3 is TGTGCCAGCAGTGAATACACCGGGACAGTCTACGAGCAGTACTTC. Amino acids: CASSEYTGTVYEQYF.

This chain uses TRBV28 with TRBJ2-3, with D perhaps being TRBD1 or TRBD2 (5 bases each). CDR1 is MDHEN and CDR2 is SYDVKM in the germline V gene. This CDR3 contains 15 residues. V lost 7 bases and J lost 0, with 14 bases in between. The CDR3 nucleotides read TGTGCCAGCACCGCCGGGGCAGCAAGCACAGATACGCAGTATTTT. It specifies CASTAGAASTDTQYF.

The chain is built from TRBV5-1 and TRBJ2-7; 11 positions agree with TRBD2. CDR3 length: 14 amino acids. The germline CDR1 and CDR2 sequences are SGHRS and YFSETQ. V dropped 2 bases and J dropped 7; count of bases not matched to a gene: 5. CDR3 loop: CASSLTLAGGEQYF. In nucleotides, the CDR3 is TGCGCCAGCAGCTTAACGCTAGCGGGGGGTGAGCAGTACTTC.

This chain uses TRBV7-9 with TRBJ1-2, with 8 bases matching TRBD1. The ends lost 4 bases at V and 6 bases at J; junction bases unmatched: 4. This CDR3 comprises 13 residues. Per the germline V gene, CDR1 is SEHNR and CDR2 is FQNEAQ (reference sequence). CDR3 sequence reads: CASSSGQVDGYTF. The DNA for the CDR3 is TGTGCCAGCAGCTCGGGACAGGTCGATGGCTACACCTTC. Combining the CDR3 with reference TRBV7-9 and TRBJ1-2 gives the whole variable domain DTGVSQNPRHKITKRGQNVTFRCDPISEHNRLYWYRQTLGQGPEFLTYFQNEAQLEKSRLLSDRFSAERPKGSFSTLEIQRTEQGDSAMYLCASSSGQVDGYTFGSGTRLTVV.

Notes on this clonotype: An end of the junction does not agree with germline; a read error may underlie this. The J gene is TRBJ2-1, the V gene TRBV5-1; 8 bases are shared with TRBD2. Germline CDR1 is SGHRS and CDR2 is YFSETQ. The CDR3 runs 15 residues. The CDR3: CASRLATGGPIEQFF. The CDR3 DNA is TGCGCCAGCAGATTGGCTACGGGAGGGCCAATCGAGCAGTTCTTC.

The chain couples TRBV7-9 to TRBJ1-1, with 7 positions matching TRBD1. Germline trimming cut 3 bases from V and 7 bases from J; bases unmatched to any gene: 5. Looked up from germline, CDR1 is SEHNR and CDR2 is FQNEAQ (reference sequence). This CDR3 is 13 amino acids long. As DNA, the CDR3 is TGTGCCAGCAGCTTTGAAGGGGGCAGTGAAGCTTTCTTT. Protein sequence: CASSFEGGSEAFF.

The chain recombines TRBV12-3 or TRBV12-4 with TRBJ1-1; D gene uncertain. V was clipped by 4 bases and J by 10 bases, with 13 bases between them. The CDR3 extends over 12 amino acids. The CDR3 spells CASSYRGSLAFF. DNA for the CDR3: TGTGCCAGCAGTTACCGGGGATCTTTAGCTTTCTTT.

The rearrangement links TRBV7-2 to TRBJ1-1; possible D gene TRBD1, 5 bases. The CDR3 is 15 amino acids. Trimming took 1 base from V and 4 from J, leaving 13 bases between them. Per the germline V gene, CDR1 is SGHTA and CDR2 is FQGNSA. The CDR3 sequence: CASSLGGLWGTEAFF. DNA of the CDR3: TGTGCCAGCAGCTTAGGGGGGTTGTGGGGCACTGAAGCTTTCTTT.

This rearrangement joins TRBV5-8 to TRBJ2-2; D is perhaps TRBD1 (5 bases). Germline lookup yields CDR1 SGHTS and CDR2 YDEGEE. This CDR3 comprises 16 residues. Trimming pared 4 bases from V and 1 base from J, leaving 14 bases between. CDR3 protein: CASSHRPVLNTGELFF. The CDR3 bases are TGTGCCAGCAGCCACAGGCCGGTTCTGAACACCGGGGAGCTGTTTTTT.

V is TRBV27 and J is TRBJ2-4; no clear D. The end of the DNA fits TRBJ2-7 better, so the J call may be wrong. Germline-derived CDR1 and CDR2 are MNHEY and SMNVEV (reference sequence). The CDR3 covers 16 residues. CDR3 amino acids: CASSPSLGALNYEQYF. CDR3 nucleotides: TGTGCCAGCAGTCCCTCTTTGGGCGCGTTAAACTACGAGCAGTACTTC.

V gene TRBV4-1 combines with J gene TRBJ2-5, with 8 bases identical to TRBD2. The DNA matches TRBJ2-7 better at its end, which makes the J call doubtful. This CDR3 contains 16 residues. Germline CDR1 MGHRA, CDR2 YSYEKL. CDR3 sequence (DNA): TGCGCCAGCAGCCAAACCACTAGCGGAAGCTCCTACGAGCAGTACTTC. Protein sequence: CASSQTTSGSSYEQYF.

This sequence joins TRBV28 and TRBJ2-5; D is possibly TRBD1 or TRBD2 (5 bases each). The DNA matches TRBJ2-7 better at its end, which makes the J call doubtful. The CDR3 consists of 15 residues. CDR1 and CDR2 from the germline V gene are MDHEN and SYDVKM. This CDR3 reads CAIIVPHRDHYEQYF. The CDR3 coding sequence is TGTGCCATTATAGTACCCCACCGGGACCACTACGAGCAGTACTTC.

The chain has TRBV4-3 and TRBJ2-7; D possibly corresponds to TRBD1 (6 bases). V was shortened by 0 bases and J by 6 bases, with 18 bases between the two germline ends. This CDR3 comprises 16 residues. CDR1 and CDR2 from the germline V gene are LGHNA and YSLEER. CDR3 DNA: TGCGCCAGCAGCCAAGATTCCACAGGGCCCATTCCCGAGCAGTACTTC. It codes for CASSQDSTGPIPEQYF.

The V and J genes are TRBV30 and TRBJ2-7; perhaps TRBD2 as D (6 bases). The CDR3 is made up of 11 amino acids. Germline CDR1 reads GTSNPN; CDR2 reads SVGIG (reference sequence). In DNA form, the CDR3 reads TGTTCCGGGAGTGTTTTAGGCGAGCAGTACTTC. Residues: CSGSVLGEQYF.

This sequence joins TRBV28 and TRBJ2-7, with D unclear. The CDR3 contains 14 residues. The V gene lost 2 bases and the J gene lost 4 bases, with 12 bases spanning the gap. CDR1 MDHEN and CDR2 SYDVKM come from the germline V gene. The CDR3 reads CASSLRRGLYEQYF. The CDR3 DNA follows: TGTGCCAGCAGTTTAAGGAGAGGATTATACGAGCAGTACTTC.

The chain recombines TRBV7-6 with TRBJ1-5; 8 nucleotides align to TRBD1. CDR3 length: 15 amino acids. Germline CDR1 and CDR2: SGHVS and FNYEAQ. After removal of 1 base from V and 6 bases from J, the junction contained 5 bases not matched to a gene. The CDR3: CASSLGAGGTQPQHF. The CDR3 DNA reads as TGTGCCAGCAGCTTAGGGGCAGGGGGCACTCAGCCCCAGCATTTT.

This clonotype was seen repeatedly, ten times or more. The V gene is TRBV27, the J gene TRBJ2-7, with TRBD1 matching 7 bases. Germline assignment: CDR1 MNHEY and CDR2 SMNVEV (reference sequence). CDR3 length: 14 amino acids. J gave up 4 bases and V 4 bases, and 7 bases lay outside the gene matches. Written as DNA, the CDR3 is TGTGCCAGCAGTTCTGACAGGGCACAGTACGAGCAGTACTTC. Translating gives CASSSDRAQYEQYF.

As concerns this clonotype: One end of the junction does not line up with germline, which may come from a read error. The genes are TRBV4-1 and TRBJ1-2; D remains ambiguous. Per germline, CDR1 MGHRA and CDR2 YSYEKL. This CDR3 has 18 residues. The CDR3 loop is CASSPGPAGSEIYYDYTF. CDR3 nucleotides: TGCGCCAGCAGCCCCGGACCAGCTGGGTCCGAAATTTACTATGACTACACCTTC.

The chain has TRBV27 and TRBJ2-7; D remains ambiguous. Deletions cut 2 bases from V and 3 bases from J, with 14 bases between. Looked up from germline, CDR1 is MNHEY and CDR2 is SMNVEV (reference sequence). The CDR3 has 15 residues. CDR3: CASSLQVVGVYEQYF. The CDR3 DNA reads TGTGCCAGCAGTTTACAGGTGGTGGGTGTCTACGAGCAGTACTTC.